The entry that follows covers one T cell receptor beta chain sequence. The source of the sample is a study of blood T cell repertoires in COVID-19. In the study overall: Sites in the United States, Italy and Spain provided acute and convalescent COVID-19 samples. PBMCs, B-cell-depleted T cells, or T cells provided the cDNA or gDNA that made up the material.

Authors' methods: Amplification from reference gene primers served as the basis for estimated nucleated cell counts. The method was immunoSEQ multiplex PCR; TCRdb's version includes in-frame clones alone and lacks a portion of them. V and J calls and clone size are copied from that table; D and trimming were computed from the DNA. The top ten clones hold roughly 1.9% of a sample with 110,000 to 150,000 clones, roughly 90% of them seen once. The junction had 9 bases not matched to a gene; V was cut back by 5 bases and J by 6 bases. In germline, CDR1 is MDHEN, CDR2 SYDVKM. CDR3 size: 16 residues. This chain uses TRBV28 with TRBJ2-1; 11 bases are a match to TRBD2. Sequenced input: peripheral blood. The source of this sequence is a man in his sixties or seventies with acute or convalescent COVID-19. CDR3 sequence: CASSLLLAGGPNEQFF. The DNA for the CDR3 is TGTGCCAGCAGTCTTCTCCTAGCGGGAGGACCCAATGAGCAGTTCTTC.